The TCR beta chain under discussion was sequenced for a study of Ad26.COV2.S vaccination and SARS-CoV-2 variants. Findings of the study overall: Comparable non-spike TCR breadth was observed in vaccine and placebo recipients. Spike-specific TCR breadth was greater after Ad26.COV2.S than placebo. Responses of T cells in total may have been underestimated by the TCR breadth and depth analyses.

This CDR3 spans 17 amino acids. Germline CDR1 reads LNHNV; CDR2 reads YYDKDF (reference sequence). The junction had 15 bases not matched to a gene; V was cut back by 3 bases and J by 9 bases. For this clone: Its antigen is unidentified.

Sequenced by immunoSEQ multiplex PCR; TCRdb stores in-frame clones only, minus some. The sample consists of approximately 340,000 clones, around 92% of them appearing once. The material sequenced was peripheral blood, taken after recovery from COVID-19. This chain uses TRBV15 with TRBJ1-5, with 9 bases aligning to TRBD1. The TCR comes from a human donor who had recovered from COVID-19. The CDR3 sequence: CATSRKQGALPRGPQHF. Here the CDR3 DNA reads TGTGCCACCAGCAGGAAACAGGGGGCCCTTCCCCGCGGGCCCCAGCATTTT.